A selection of T cell receptor beta chains follows, all from one sample in a study of cytomegalovirus exposure and HLA in healthy donors. TCRdb's table, derived via immunoSEQ multiplex PCR, lists solely in-frame clones and lacks some. The repertoire holds some 150,000 clones, 55% to 70% seen once, with approximately 6.5% in the top ten. The sequenced sample consisted of PBMCs. The receptors shown here come from a woman between 55 and 75 years old in good health and CMV-seropositive. Both conserved end residues are part of each CDR3. A D gene is named only where the DNA matches it firmly. The listing skips clone size in some rows; elsewhere it reads once, few, many or a size class.

clone_size j_call d_call v_call cdr3_nt cdr3_aa
once TRBJ2-3 TRBD1 TRBV28 TGTGCCAGCAGCCTTTTACCCGGGACAGGGTCTAGCACAGATACGCAGTATTTT CASSLLPGTGSSTDTQYF
. TRBJ2-7 TRBD1 TRBV7-9 TGTGCCAGCAGCCCCTGGACAGGGGGCAACGAGCAGTACTTC CASSPWTGGNEQYF
. TRBJ2-7 . TRBV2 TGTGCCAGCAAGGCAGTCCACTACTGGCAGTACTTC CASKAVHYWQYF
few TRBJ1-3 . TRBV15 TGTGCCACCAGTTTATACGCTGTTTGGGGAGAAGGAAACACCATATATTTT CATSLYAVWGEGNTIYF
. TRBJ2-7 TRBD2 TRBV27 TGTGCCAGCAGTTTTGGCGGGAGAGGTTCCTACGAGCAGTACTTC CASSFGGRGSYEQYF
. TRBJ1-1 . TRBV4-1 TGCGCCAGCAGCCAAGGGGAGGGCAACTTAGACACTGAAGCTTTCTTT CASSQGEGNLDTEAFF
. TRBJ2-3 . TRBV4-2 TGTGCCAGCAGCCAAGATCCGGGGTCCGATACGCAGTATTTT CASSQDPGSDTQYF
. TRBJ2-2 TRBD1 TRBV10-1 TGCGCCAGCAGTGAGTACAGGGGCACCGGGGAGCTGTTTTTT CASSEYRGTGELFF
. TRBJ2-1 TRBD2 TRBV19 TGTGCCAGTAGTATTTCAGGTTGGGCGGGAGGTGGGGAGCAGTTCTTC CASSISGWAGGGEQFF
. TRBJ2-7 TRBD2 TRBV28 TGTGCCAGCAGAATAGCGGGAGGTACCTACGAGCAGTACTTC CASRIAGGTYEQYF
. TRBJ2-7 . TRBV7-2 TGTGCCAGCAGCCCCGCTAGAAGTCTCTACGAGCAGTACTTC CASSPARSLYEQYF
. TRBJ2-1 . TRBV7-2 TGTGCCAGCAGCTTACGCACCTCGGGTTACAATGAGCAGTTCTTC CASSLRTSGYNEQFF
. TRBJ2-3 . TRBV7-8 TGTGCCAGCAGCTTAGCGCGGGGATATACGCAGTATTTT CASSLARGYTQYF
. TRBJ1-1 . TRBV6-5 TGTGCCAGCAGTTATGGCGGCAAAATGAACACTGAAGCTTTCTTT CASSYGGKMNTEAFF
once TRBJ2-5 TRBD2 TRBV7-9 TGTGCCAGCACCCCCAGCGGGAGAGAAGAGACCCAGTACTTC CASTPSGREETQYF
. TRBJ2-1 TRBD2 TRBV7-2 TGTGCCAGCAGCACACCGGGACTAGGGTACAATGAGCAGTTCTTC CASSTPGLGYNEQFF
. TRBJ1-1 . TRBV19 TGTGCCAGTAGTACATGGAGGGCGGCAACTGAAGCTTTCTTT CASSTWRAATEAFF
. TRBJ2-7 TRBD2 TRBV28 TGTGCCAGCGCTGCAGCGGGAGGGCCCTTCGAGCAGTACTTC CASAAAGGPFEQYF
. TRBJ1-2 . TRBV5-6 TGTGCCAGCGAGGGTAGCTATGGCTACACCTTC CASEGSYGYTF
. TRBJ2-4 . TRBV1 TGCACCAGCAGCCAAGGCGGGGGAAAAAACATTCAGTACTTC CTSSQGGGKNIQYF
. TRBJ2-7 TRBD1 TRBV23-1 TGCGCCAACGAAACAGGGGAAGGGGGCTACGAGCAGTACTTC CANETGEGGYEQYF
. TRBJ2-2 TRBD2 TRBV5-1 TGCGCCAGCAGCGGACTAGCAGGGTCCACCGGGGAGCTGTTTTTT CASSGLAGSTGELFF
. TRBJ2-5 TRBD1 TRBV25-1 TGTGCCAGCAGTGAAGGTCCGACAGGGGCGTACCAAGAGACCCAGTACTTC CASSEGPTGAYQETQYF
few TRBJ2-5 . TRBV7-9 TGTGCCAGCAGCCTGGAAGCGGTGTCCCAGTACTTC CASSLEAVSQYF
. TRBJ2-7 . TRBV30 TGTGCCTGGAGCTCCGGGAGTGGTTACGAGCAGTACTTC CAWSSGSGYEQYF
few TRBJ2-5 . TRBV10-3 TGTGCCATCAGAGGAGAGGGTTTAGGGAAAGAGACCCAGTACTTC CAIRGEGLGKETQYF
few TRBJ2-3 . TRBV27 TGTGCCAGCAGTTTAATTGGACTATACACAGATACGCAGTATTTT CASSLIGLYTDTQYF